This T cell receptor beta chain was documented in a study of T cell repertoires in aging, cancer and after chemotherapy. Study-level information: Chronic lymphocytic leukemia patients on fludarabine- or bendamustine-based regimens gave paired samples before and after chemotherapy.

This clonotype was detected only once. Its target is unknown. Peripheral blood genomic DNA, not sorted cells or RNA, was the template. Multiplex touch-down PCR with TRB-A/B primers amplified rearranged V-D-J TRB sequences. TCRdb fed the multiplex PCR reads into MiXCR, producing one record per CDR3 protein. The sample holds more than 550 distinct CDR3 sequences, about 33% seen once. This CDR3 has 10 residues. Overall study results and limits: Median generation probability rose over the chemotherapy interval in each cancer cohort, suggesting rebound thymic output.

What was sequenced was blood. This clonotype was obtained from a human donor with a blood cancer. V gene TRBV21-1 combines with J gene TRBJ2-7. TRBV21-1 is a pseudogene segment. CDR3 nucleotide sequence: TGTGCCAGCAGCGGGGACGAGCAGTACTTC. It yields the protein CASSGDEQYF.